The next 31 T cell receptor beta chains were all read from a single sample in a study of regulatory T cells in long-lasting Graves disease. Time point denoted: newly diagnosed GD, antithyroid drugs for less than 3 months. RNA extracted from PBMCs served as the sequencing template. Building of the TCR beta libraries involved iRepertoire HTBI primers and Arm-PCR of CDR3 regions. From the multiplex PCR reads, TCRdb called clonotypes with MiXCR, one entry per CDR3 protein. The data contain roughly 440,000 distinct CDR3 sequences, roughly 15% of them singletons. The sample also formed part of further work on T cells in Graves' hyperthyroidism and ophthalmopathy.

Sequencing was performed on peripheral blood mononuclear cells (PBMCs), taken at new diagnosis, from a patient treated with antithyroid drugs. These receptors all come from a young woman with Graves disease.

This clonotype was seen repeatedly, ten times or more. The chain combines TRBV7-2 with TRBJ1-1; D is unresolved. This CDR3 is built from 15 residues. Deletions cut 4 bases from V and 6 bases from J, with 18 bases between. Germline V lookup: CDR1 SGHTA, CDR2 FQGNSA. As DNA, the CDR3 is TGTGCCAGCAGCTGGTTTATTAGGAGATCGTCTGAAGCTTTCTTT. It translates to CASSWFIRRSSEAFF.

The sample holds a few counts of this clonotype. This chain uses TRBV6-2 or TRBV6-3 with TRBJ2-1; D could derive from TRBD1 or TRBD2 (5 bases each). The CDR3 consists of 15 residues. The germline V and J ends were trimmed by 6 bases and 2 bases, with 14 bases remaining between them. The V gene's germline CDR1 is MNHEY and CDR2 SVGEGT. This chain's CDR3 is CASSLRGYAYNEQFF. Here the CDR3 DNA reads TGTGCCAGCAGCCTTCGGGGCTATGCCTACAATGAGCAGTTCTTC.

This clonotype was recorded at least ten times. CDR3 sequence: CASTLNTGELFF. DNA for the CDR3: TGTGCCAGCACACTGAACACCGGGGAGCTGTTTTTT. The genes are TRBV2 and TRBJ2-2; D is uncertain. CDR3 length: 12 amino acids. Trimming removed 7 bases at V and 1 base at J, with 4 bases between. Germline CDR1 reads SNHLY; CDR2 reads FYNNEI.

Ten or more counts support this clonotype. V is TRBV20-1 and J is TRBJ2-7; TRBD2 might be the D (6 bases). The germline CDR1 and CDR2 sequences are DFQATT and SNEGSKA (reference sequence). CDR3 length: 15 amino acids. Between the trimmed V and J ends, which lost 4 bases and 2 bases, there was a span of 18 bases. The CDR3 here is CSAKHSGTGAYEQYF. In DNA, the CDR3 is TGCAGTGCTAAACATTCCGGGACTGGAGCCTACGAGCAGTACTTC.

In its sample, this clonotype was seen many times. V is TRBV9 and J is TRBJ1-2; TRBD1 is a possible D gene (5 bases). Per the germline V gene, CDR1 is SGDLS and CDR2 is YYNGEE. The CDR3 spans 16 residues. Trimming removed 3 bases at V and 4 bases at J, with 19 bases between. In DNA form, the CDR3 reads TGTGCCAGCAGCGCGGGAGCAGGGTGGGAGGGCTATGGCTACACCTTC. As protein: CASSAGAGWEGYGYTF.

This clonotype appeared many times. The rearrangement links TRBV7-9 to TRBJ2-3, with D tentatively TRBD2 (6 bases). Germline V gives CDR1 SEHNR, CDR2 FQNEAQ (reference sequence). Trimming pared 3 bases from V and 1 base from J, leaving 11 bases between. The CDR3 length is 15 residues. The CDR3 DNA sequence: TGTGCCAGCAGCTTGGCCGGGAGCCGCACAGATACGCAGTATTTT. It is translated as CASSLAGSRTDTQYF.

The sample holds a few counts of this clonotype. This rearrangement joins TRBV27 to TRBJ1-5; tentative D call: TRBD1 (6 bases). The CDR3 has 17 amino acids. Trimming left V 11 bases short and J 3 bases short, with 26 bases between. The germline CDR1 and CDR2 sequences are MNHEY and SMNVEV (reference sequence). CDR3 coding DNA: TGTGCCTCCTTAGGGCAAAGGGGGGGGGGCGACAATCAGCCCCAGCATTTT. Protein product: CASLGQRGGGDNQPQHF.

This clonotype was observed a few times. J is TRBJ2-5 and V is TRBV4-2; D gene ambiguous. Trimming took off 1 base at V and 3 bases at J, with 9 bases between the two ends. This CDR3 spans 14 amino acids. The germline gives CDR1 LGHNA, CDR2 YNFKEQ. CDR3 coding DNA: TGTGCCAGCAGCCAAGGTTCGGAGAAAGAGACCCAGTACTTC. Protein product: CASSQGSEKETQYF.

This clonotype was seen many times. This chain links TRBV27 with TRBJ2-5; perhaps TRBD2 as D (6 bases). The length of the CDR3 is 13 residues. Trimming took off 1 base at V and 5 bases at J, with 8 bases between the two ends. Germline V lookup: CDR1 MNHEY, CDR2 SMNVEV (reference sequence). CDR3 sequence: CASSLLGGETQYF. The CDR3 DNA is TGTGCCAGCAGTTTATTGGGAGGCGAGACCCAGTACTTC.

This clonotype was recorded many times. The chain has TRBV9 and TRBJ2-1; 9 bases are a match to TRBD2. The CDR3 is made up of 16 amino acids. Losses at the gene ends were 0 bases for V and 5 bases for J; bases not matched to a gene: 6. The germline CDR1 and CDR2 sequences are SGDLS and YYNGEE. CDR3 in amino acids: CASSVAPASGNNEQFF. The CDR3 DNA reads as TGTGCCAGCAGCGTAGCCCCGGCTAGCGGGAACAATGAGCAGTTCTTC. Complete variable domain (other parts from reference TRBV9 and TRBJ2-1): DSGVTQTPKHLITATGQRVTLRCSPRSGDLSVYWYQQSLDQGLQFLIQYYNGEERAKGNILERFSAQQFPDLHSELNLSSLELGDSALYFCASSVAPASGNNEQFFGPGTRLTVL.

There are many counts of this clonotype. This chain links TRBV3-1 with TRBJ1-4; D is unresolved. V gave up 4 bases and J gave up 0 bases, with 6 bases separating them. There are 14 residues in the CDR3. The germline V gene encodes CDR1 LGHDT and CDR2 YNNKEL (reference sequence). The CDR3 DNA sequence: TGTGCCAGCAGCCCAGTAGCAACTAATGAAAAACTGTTTTTT. Its translation is CASSPVATNEKLFF.

This clonotype was recorded at least ten times. The chain employs TRBV2 and TRBJ1-6; D gene uncertain. V was cut by 4 bases and J by 0 bases, with 4 bases left in between. The length of the CDR3 is 14 residues. Germline lookup yields CDR1 SNHLY and CDR2 FYNNEI. As DNA, the CDR3 is TGTGCCAGCAGTGTTCGCTCCTATAATTCACCCCTCCACTTT. As protein: CASSVRSYNSPLHF.

The table lists this clonotype with many counts. The chain carries TRBV2 and TRBJ1-1; D unclear. Germline V gives CDR1 SNHLY, CDR2 FYNNEI. There are 14 residues in the CDR3. V lost 1 base and J lost 1, with 7 bases in between. CDR3 in DNA: TGTGCCAGCAGTGAAGGGCGGAGGAACACTGAAGCTTTCTTT. Translated: CASSEGRRNTEAFF.

In this sample, this clonotype turned up many times. The chain joins TRBV11-2 to TRBJ2-3; 8 positions match TRBD2. The CDR3 contains 13 residues. Trimming cost V 5 bases and J 4 bases; bases outside gene matches: 2. Germline CDR1 is SGHAT and CDR2 is FQNNGV. CDR3 sequence reads: CASSQRESDTQYF. For the CDR3, the DNA is TGTGCCAGCAGCCAGCGGGAGTCAGATACGCAGTATTTT.

V gene TRBV7-2 combines with J gene TRBJ1-2; TRBD1 matches 9 bases. The J segment lost 4 bases and the V segment lost 5 bases, leaving 11 bases of the junction unmatched. Germline V gives CDR1 SGHTA, CDR2 FQGNSA. The CDR3 runs 16 residues. This CDR3 is CASSSRDRELGYGYTF. DNA for the CDR3: TGTGCCAGCAGCAGCCGGGACAGGGAACTGGGCTATGGCTACACCTTC.

This clonotype occurred many times. The chain joins TRBV15 to TRBJ2-3; 11 positions agree with TRBD2. V gave up 0 bases and J gave up 4 bases; unmatched junction bases: 18. The germline V gene encodes CDR1 LNHNV and CDR2 YYDKDF (reference sequence). The CDR3 contains 21 residues. The CDR3 DNA reads as TGTGCCACCAGCAGAGAGTACGGGAGACCGCCGACTAGCGGGAAGTCAGATACGCAGTATTTT. Translating it yields CATSREYGRPPTSGKSDTQYF.

This clonotype came up a few times. The chain couples TRBV6-1 to TRBJ2-3; D is unresolved. CDR1 MNHNS and CDR2 SASEGT come from the germline V gene. This CDR3 comprises 14 residues. The V end was cut by 6 bases, the J end by 3 bases, with 13 bases between. CDR3 residues: CASSLQEGTDTQYF. Written as DNA, the CDR3 is TGTGCCAGCAGCCTTCAGGAAGGTACAGATACGCAGTATTTT.

The chain uses TRBV7-6 and TRBJ2-1, with 8 bases aligning to TRBD2. Germline values: CDR1 SGHVS, CDR2 FNYEAQ. The CDR3 has 13 amino acids. With V trimmed by 5 bases and J by 10 bases, 7 bases remained unmatched. Here the CDR3 reads CASSDGLADEQFF. The CDR3 bases are TGTGCCAGCAGCGACGGACTAGCCGACGAGCAGTTCTTC.

The sample holds a few counts of this clonotype. This could be a read error, since a much larger clone is one nucleotide away. The chain recombines TRBV6-2 or TRBV6-3 with TRBJ2-7; 7 positions agree with TRBD1. CDR1 MNHEY and CDR2 SVGEGT come from the germline V gene. The CDR3 runs 16 residues. J lost 0 bases, V lost 2 bases, and 7 bases had no gene match. CDR3 sequence reads: CASSYPWTGTSYEQYF. Here the CDR3 DNA reads TGTGCCAGCAGTTACCCTTGGACAGGTACCTCCTACGAGCAGTACTTC.

This clonotype was observed many times. V usage is TRBV11-1 and J usage is TRBJ2-7, with 7 nucleotides matching TRBD2. From germline, CDR1 is SGHAT and CDR2 FQDESV (reference sequence). Losses at the gene ends were 1 base for V and 6 bases for J; bases not matched to a gene: 9. The CDR3 is made up of 15 amino acids. In DNA form, the CDR3 reads TGTGCCAGCAGCTTAGAAACGCGGGAGTGGGGCGAGCAGTACTTC. Protein sequence: CASSLETREWGEQYF.

The chain couples TRBV6-4 to TRBJ2-3; 13 bases agree with TRBD2. The CDR3 totals 16 residues. Trimming took 5 bases from V and 0 from J; bases not matched to a gene: 2. The germline gives CDR1 MRHNA, CDR2 SNTAGT. The CDR3 reads CASSTLAGGSTDTQYF. In DNA, the CDR3 is TGTGCCAGCAGTACACTAGCGGGAGGGAGCACAGATACGCAGTATTTT.

This clonotype was seen a few times. The chain has TRBV7-2 and TRBJ2-7, with TRBD1 identical over 8 bases. CDR1 is SGHTA, CDR2 FQGNSA, per germline. Trimming at V came to 1 base and at J to 4 bases, leaving 12 bases not matched to a gene. CDR3 length equals 17 residues. The CDR3 coding sequence is TGTGCCAGCAGCTTAGAAAACAGGGGGGCCATCCTGTACGAGCAGTACTTC. As protein: CASSLENRGAILYEQYF. Full variable domain (remainder filled in from reference TRBV7-2 and TRBJ2-7): GAGVSQSPSNKVTEKGKDVELRCDPISGHTALYWYRQSLGQGLEFLIYFQGNSAPDKSGLPSDRFSAERTGGSVSTLTIQRTQQEDSAVYLCASSLENRGAILYEQYFGPGTRLTVT.

This clonotype was counted ten times or more. This chain joins TRBV27 and TRBJ1-4; D possibly corresponds to TRBD1 (5 bases). The CDR3 covers 14 residues. V dropped 3 bases and J dropped 1 base, with 6 bases sitting between them. Germline V gives CDR1 MNHEY, CDR2 SMNVEV (reference sequence). The DNA of the CDR3 is TGTGCCAGCAGTTTTGGGGGAACTAATGAAAAACTGTTTTTT. Translating it yields CASSFGGTNEKLFF.

This clonotype was seen repeatedly, ten times or more. V and J are TRBV2 and TRBJ2-2; the D gene is possibly TRBD1 (5 bases). The CDR3 spans 15 residues. The V gene lost 5 bases and the J gene lost 4 bases, with 14 bases spanning the gap. CDR1 and CDR2 (germline): SNHLY, FYNNEI. CDR3 sequence reads: CASSLQGRSTGELFF. Written as DNA, the CDR3 is TGTGCCAGCAGTCTCCAGGGCCGGTCCACCGGGGAGCTGTTTTTT.

The sample holds many counts of this clonotype. The chain employs TRBV28 and TRBJ1-1; D gene ambiguous. CDR3 length: 12 amino acids. Trimming took off 6 bases at V and 5 bases at J, with 10 bases between the two ends. CDR1 and CDR2 (germline): MDHEN, SYDVKM. CDR3 nucleotides: TGTGCCAGCAGCCCACAGAGGACTGAAGCTTTCTTT. Its protein is CASSPQRTEAFF.

This clonotype was picked up a small number of times. This chain connects TRBV29-1 to TRBJ2-7; D gene unclear. Trimming stripped 4 bases from V and 0 bases from J, with 10 bases between. The CDR3 has 13 residues. Germline V lookup: CDR1 SQVTM, CDR2 ANQGSEA. The CDR3 DNA reads TGCAGCGTTGGGTACAGTAACTCCTACGAGCAGTACTTC. This translates into CSVGYSNSYEQYF.

The V gene is TRBV5-6, the J gene TRBJ2-7; 8 bases are shared with TRBD1. CDR1 is SGHDT, CDR2 YYEEEE, per germline. The V gene end was trimmed by 5 bases and the J gene end by 5 bases; junction bases not matched to a gene: 9. CDR3 size: 14 residues. DNA for the CDR3: TGTGCCAGCAGGGGCCCTGGGACAGGTGACGAGCAGTACTTC. Amino acids: CASRGPGTGDEQYF. The whole variable domain, filled in from reference TRBV5-6 and TRBJ2-7, reads DAGVTQSPTHLIKTRGQQVTLRCSPKSGHDTVSWYQQALGQGPQFIFQYYEEEERQRGNFPDRFSGHQFPNYSSELNVNALLLGDSALYLCASRGPGTGDEQYFGPGTRLTVT.

As to this clonotype: At one boundary the junction diverges from the germline segment, which might be a read error. The chain employs TRBV7-9 and TRBJ2-5; D is uncertain. The CDR3 contains 13 residues. The germline V gene encodes CDR1 SEHNR and CDR2 FQNEAQ (reference sequence). The CDR3 bases are TGTGCCGGCAGCTTAGCCCCAGTTGAGACCCAGTACTTC. It is translated as CAGSLAPVETQYF.

This clonotype turned up a few times. DNA of the CDR3: TGTGCCTGGAGTGTAAGCTGGTTCCGGGCTGTAGCCAAAAACATTCAGTACTTC. Its protein product is CAWSVSWFRAVAKNIQYF. This rearrangement joins TRBV30 to TRBJ2-4; D not resolved. The CDR3 consists of 18 residues. Trimming cost V 0 bases and J 0 bases, with 18 bases left between them. Germline CDR1 GTSNPN, CDR2 SVGIG (reference sequence).

Ten or more counts support this clonotype. The chain links TRBV30 to TRBJ2-7; no reliable D call. Germline values: CDR1 GTSNPN, CDR2 SVGIG (reference sequence). The CDR3 covers 12 residues. The V and J ends lost 2 bases and 5 bases respectively, with 10 bases between them. In DNA, the CDR3 is TGTGCCTGGAGTTTAGGGCGGCACGAGCAGTACTTC. Encoded protein: CAWSLGRHEQYF.

This clonotype was found a few times. The chain employs TRBV27 and TRBJ2-2; maybe TRBD1 (5 bases). Trimming took off 4 bases at V and 0 bases at J, with 9 bases between the two ends. The CDR3 runs to 15 residues. Germline V CDR1 and CDR2: MNHEY, SMNVEV (reference sequence). CDR3 residues: CASSWGGPNTGELFF. The CDR3 coding sequence is TGTGCCAGCAGTTGGGGCGGACCGAACACCGGGGAGCTGTTTTTT.